A single T cell receptor beta chain is shown here with its context. Its antigen is as yet unknown. This record belongs to a study of Tregs in tolerant kidney transplant recipients. Study findings and constraints: Validation in larger populations is needed because few patients were studied.

Germline V CDR1 and CDR2: MGHRA, YSYEKL. After removal of 4 bases from V and 4 bases from J, the junction contained 6 bases not matched to a gene. The CDR3 has 14 residues. Assay used: immunoSEQ multiplex PCR; TCRdb lists only in-frame clones, some missing. The table includes some 65,000 clones, less than 90% detected once. The specimen was CD4+ T cells from blood. The sequence was collected from a human donor in good health. V gene TRBV4-1 combines with J gene TRBJ2-5; TRBD2 matches 7 bases. The CDR3 loop reads CASSPRRGRETQYF. DNA for the CDR3: TGCGCCAGCAGCCCCCGGCGGGGGAGAGAGACCCAGTACTTC.